This is a list of T cell receptor beta chains from one sample in a study of blood T cells in healthy people across ages. One entry per CDR3 protein results from TCRdb running MiXCR on the 5' RACE reads. The profile covers about 1.4 million distinct CDR3 sequences, with around 55% appearing a single time and over 5% taken by the ten largest. The sequenced material came from blood. The source is a man in his late teens or twenties in good health. CDR3s include the opening cysteine and the closing phenylalanine or tryptophan. A D gene is named only where the DNA matches it firmly. Clone size appears in some rows only: once, few, many, or a class for an expanded clone.

j_gene,abundance,v_gene,d_gene,CDR3nt,CDR3aa
TRBJ2-2,NA,TRBV12-3/TRBV12-4,TRBD1,TGTGCCAGCAGATCAGTTACAGGGGGCACCGGGGAGCTGTTTTTT,CASRSVTGGTGELFF
TRBJ2-1,NA,TRBV4-1,NA,TGCGCCAGCAGCCAAGTCGGCCCCTTAGATGAGCAGTTCTTC,CASSQVGPLDEQFF
TRBJ1-5,NA,TRBV27,NA,TGTGCCAGCACTTCGGGCGGGGGTACACAGCCCCAGCATTTT,CASTSGGGTQPQHF
TRBJ2-7,NA,TRBV6-1,NA,TGTGCCAGCAGGGACTCCAGGCTCTCCTACGAGCAGTACTTC,CASRDSRLSYEQYF
TRBJ2-7,NA,TRBV20-1,NA,TGCAGTGCCCTAAGGACAGCCGAGCAGTACTTC,CSALRTAEQYF
TRBJ1-5,NA,TRBV6-6,NA,TGTGCCAGCAGCTCTACCCCCATCGATAGCAATCAGCCCCAGCATTTT,CASSSTPIDSNQPQHF
TRBJ2-7,NA,TRBV2,TRBD2,TGTGCCAGCAGTGAAGATAGCGGGACTAGATACGAGCAGTACTTC,CASSEDSGTRYEQYF
TRBJ2-1,NA,TRBV4-1,NA,TGCGCCAGCAGCCAAGAACGCGACTCCTACAATGAGCAGTTCTTC,CASSQERDSYNEQFF
TRBJ2-5,once,TRBV5-5,TRBD2,TGTGCCAGCAGCTTCTATTTAAGCGGGAGGGGAGAGACCCAGTACTTC,CASSFYLSGRGETQYF
TRBJ2-3,NA,TRBV7-2,NA,TGTGCCAGCAGCTTATTGGGGAACACAGATACGCAGTATTTT,CASSLLGNTDTQYF
TRBJ2-2,NA,TRBV20-1,TRBD2,TGCAGTGCTAGAGGGTTGGCAGGTACACTAGCGGTATCCGGGGAGCTGTTTTTT,CSARGLAGTLAVSGELFF
TRBJ2-7,NA,TRBV12-3/TRBV12-4,TRBD2,TGTACCAGCACCCGTAGCGGGGGGTTCGACGAGCAGTACTTC,CTSTRSGGFDEQYF
TRBJ2-1,NA,TRBV20-1,NA,TGCAGTGCCGGAGATGCCGCATGGGAGCAGTTCTTC,CSAGDAAWEQFF
TRBJ2-7,NA,TRBV20-1,NA,TGCAGTGCTCTGGGGGTCTCAACCTACGAGCAGTACTTC,CSALGVSTYEQYF
TRBJ1-2,NA,TRBV28,NA,TGTGCCAGCAGTTTTCCTAATCACAGGGTTAACTATGGCTACACCTTC,CASSFPNHRVNYGYTF
TRBJ2-3,NA,TRBV4-1,TRBD2,TGCGCCAGCAGCCAAGATAGGGGACTAGCCTCCACTACAGATACGCAGTATTTT,CASSQDRGLASTTDTQYF
TRBJ2-1,NA,TRBV20-1,TRBD2,TGCAGTGCTGTCCGCCGGTTAGCGGGAGTCTACAATGAGCAGTTCTTC,CSAVRRLAGVYNEQFF
TRBJ2-1,NA,TRBV20-1,NA,TGCAGTGGGGATAAACAGGGTCTCTACAATGAGCAGTTCTTC,CSGDKQGLYNEQFF
TRBJ2-7,NA,TRBV27,TRBD2,TGTGCCAGCAGTTCCATTAGCGGGGAGAGCTCCTACGAGCAGTACTTC,CASSSISGESSYEQYF
TRBJ2-7,NA,TRBV29-1,NA,TGCAGCGTTTCCCGAGACTACGAGCAGTACTTC,CSVSRDYEQYF
TRBJ2-3,few,TRBV7-8,NA,TGTGCCAGCAGCTTATGGTCGCAGGGGTGGACAGATACGCAGTATTTT,CASSLWSQGWTDTQYF
TRBJ1-1,NA,TRBV27,NA,TGTGCCAGCAGATTCAGGGTTCAAGGAGAAGCTTTCTTT,CASRFRVQGEAFF
TRBJ2-3,NA,TRBV6-1,NA,TGTGCCAGCAGCCAACTAGACACAGATACGCAGTATTTT,CASSQLDTDTQYF
TRBJ2-1,many,TRBV25-1,NA,TGTGCCAGCAGGGACAGCTACAATGAGCAGTTCTTC,CASRDSYNEQFF
TRBJ2-1,NA,TRBV20-1,TRBD2,TGCAGTGCTAGAGCTAAACTAGCGGCGGGGTTAAATGAGCAGTTCTTC,CSARAKLAAGLNEQFF
TRBJ2-1,NA,TRBV15,TRBD1,TGTGCCACCAGCAGGGGCCCGGGACAGGGGGCGATCGGTGAGCAGTTCTTC,CATSRGPGQGAIGEQFF
TRBJ2-2,few,TRBV4-1,TRBD2,TGCGCCAGCAGCCCCCTAGGGACTAGCGGGAGAGCCGGGGAGCTGTTTTTT,CASSPLGTSGRAGELFF
TRBJ2-7,NA,TRBV7-2,NA,TGTGCCAGCAGCTCAGCTCTGGCGGGGTGGGGCGCACACGAGCAGTACTTC,CASSSALAGWGAHEQYF
TRBJ1-5,NA,TRBV27,TRBD1,TGTGCCAGTAGGAAGGGGGCGGGAAGCAATCAGCCCCAGCATTTT,CASRKGAGSNQPQHF
TRBJ2-1,NA,TRBV4-2,TRBD2,TGTGCCAGCAGCCTTCTAGCGGCCATCGATGAGCAGTTCTTC,CASSLLAAIDEQFF
TRBJ2-5,once,TRBV4-1,TRBD1,TGCGCCAGCAGCCTGACAGGGCTAGGAGAGACCCAGTACTTC,CASSLTGLGETQYF
TRBJ2-1,few,TRBV4-2,NA,TGTGCCAGCAGCCAAGCGACGGAATACAATGAGCAGTTCTTC,CASSQATEYNEQFF
TRBJ1-2,NA,TRBV12-3/TRBV12-4,NA,TGTGCCAGCAGTTTATCGGGGGCCGTCTACACCTTC,CASSLSGAVYTF
TRBJ2-2,few,TRBV7-2,NA,TGTGCCAGCAGGGCCCAGAGGACCGGGGAGCTGTTTTTT,CASRAQRTGELFF
TRBJ2-7,NA,TRBV5-1,NA,TGCGCCAGCACCCAGGGGGGACGGAGCTCCTACGAGCAGTACTTC,CASTQGGRSSYEQYF
TRBJ2-5,NA,TRBV9,TRBD1,TGTGCCAGCAGCGTAGGTAACAGGGGTTGGGAGACCCAGTACTTC,CASSVGNRGWETQYF
TRBJ1-2,few,TRBV6-1,TRBD1,TGTGCCAGCACTACAGGGGTCCATGGCTACACCTTC,CASTTGVHGYTF
TRBJ2-7,NA,TRBV5-1,NA,TGCGCCAGCAGCTGGGTAGCAGGAGGCGAGCAGTACTTC,CASSWVAGGEQYF
TRBJ2-1,few,TRBV12-3/TRBV12-4,NA,TGTGCCAGCAGCTCCGGTGAATGGTGGCAGTTCTTC,CASSSGEWWQFF
TRBJ1-5,NA,TRBV18,NA,TGTGCCAGCTCACCACAGGGTCAGGATCAGCCCCAGCATTTT,CASSPQGQDQPQHF
TRBJ2-3,few,TRBV7-2,NA,TGTGCCAGCAGATCCGGGGGCACAGATACGCAGTATTTT,CASRSGGTDTQYF
TRBJ2-5,NA,TRBV6-6,NA,TGTGCCAGCAGTTACCTTACAGGAGCTGAAGAGACCCAGTACTTC,CASSYLTGAEETQYF
TRBJ2-7,many,TRBV18,NA,TGTGCCAGCAGCCCGGGGGATGAGCAGTACTTC,CASSPGDEQYF
TRBJ2-7,NA,TRBV2,TRBD2,TGTGCCAGCAGTGGGACTAGCGGCGCCTACGAGCAGTACTTC,CASSGTSGAYEQYF
TRBJ2-7,NA,TRBV20-1,NA,TGCAGTGCTACCCGGACGTCCGGGGACGAGCAGTACTTC,CSATRTSGDEQYF
TRBJ2-1,few,TRBV20-1,TRBD1,TGCAGTGCTAGAGCCCCCAGGGGGACAGATTACAATGAGCAGTTCTTC,CSARAPRGTDYNEQFF
TRBJ1-2,many,TRBV6-1,NA,TGTGCCAGCAGTGAAGCGGGCAGTACTAACTATGGCTACACCTTC,CASSEAGSTNYGYTF
TRBJ1-2,NA,TRBV7-2,NA,TGTGCCAGCAGCCCCCCGGTCCGGGGCCCTAACTATGGCTACACCTTC,CASSPPVRGPNYGYTF
TRBJ2-1,NA,TRBV29-1,TRBD2,TGCAGCGTTGAAGGAGGACTAGCTACCTACAATGAGCAGTTCTTC,CSVEGGLATYNEQFF
TRBJ2-3,NA,TRBV29-1,NA,TGCAGCGTTGCAGGACTTACAGCGATGAGCACAGATACGCAGTATTTT,CSVAGLTAMSTDTQYF
TRBJ2-1,NA,TRBV5-1,NA,TGCGCCAGCAGCGGAACCCCTACCGGGAGTTTCAATGAGCAGTTCTTC,CASSGTPTGSFNEQFF
TRBJ1-2,few,TRBV7-9,NA,TGTGCCAGCAGCTTAGACCAGGGCCCCTATGGCTACACCTTC,CASSLDQGPYGYTF
TRBJ2-7,NA,TRBV3-1,TRBD2,TGTGCCAGCGGGACTAACTCCTACGAGCAGTACTTC,CASGTNSYEQYF
TRBJ1-2,NA,TRBV12-3/TRBV12-4,NA,TGTGCCAGCAGTTTTGGCCACTCGGGCTATGGCTACACCTTC,CASSFGHSGYGYTF